This T cell receptor (beta chain) was profiled in a study of blood T cell repertoires in COVID-19. Study details: Nucleic acid was either cDNA or gDNA, and it came from T cells, B-cell-depleted T cells, or PBMCs.

Enrollees, about 18 to 89 years old, lived in about two dozen US areas. Participants classified as exposed had met a COVID-19 case within 2 weeks before study entry. Trimming took 2 bases from V and 0 from J; bases not matched to a gene: 2. The CDR3 sequence is 18 residues long. CDR1 and CDR2 from the germline V gene are MRHNA and SNTAGT. Original methodology: Reference gene primer amplification gave estimated nucleated cell counts. Profiling relied on immunoSEQ multiplex PCR, and the TCRdb table lists in-frame clones only, not all of them. Clonal size and the V and J genes are those of that table, whereas D and trimming came from the DNA. The sample lists some 180,000 clones; 80% to 85% were seen once.

The specimen was PBMCs or T cells enriched from blood (not recorded which). The receptor comes from a woman aged 25-40 years who had been exposed to COVID-19. The chain employs TRBV6-4 and TRBJ2-6, with TRBD2 matching 12 bases. CDR3 loop: CASSDTSGGLSGANVLTF. The CDR3 DNA is TGTGCCAGCAGTGACACTAGCGGGGGGCTCTCTGGGGCCAACGTCCTGACTTTC.